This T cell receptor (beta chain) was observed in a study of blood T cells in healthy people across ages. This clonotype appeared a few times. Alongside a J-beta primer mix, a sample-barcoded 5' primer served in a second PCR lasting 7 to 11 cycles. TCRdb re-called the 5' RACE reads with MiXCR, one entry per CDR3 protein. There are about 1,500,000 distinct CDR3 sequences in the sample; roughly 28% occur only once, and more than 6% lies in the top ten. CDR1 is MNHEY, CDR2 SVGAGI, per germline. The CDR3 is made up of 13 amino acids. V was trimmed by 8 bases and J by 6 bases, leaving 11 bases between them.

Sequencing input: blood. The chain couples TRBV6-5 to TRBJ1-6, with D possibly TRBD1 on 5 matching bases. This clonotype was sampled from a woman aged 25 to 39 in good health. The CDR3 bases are TGTGCCAGCTGTCGAGGGGCTAATTCACCCCTCCACTTT. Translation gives CASCRGANSPLHF.